This T cell receptor beta chain was retrieved from a study of blood T cell repertoires in COVID-19 (dated by TCRdb to 2018 to 2021). The study in broad terms: Collaborator samples came from the United States, Italy and Spain and covered acute and convalescent phases of COVID-19. The prospective study material was composed of cDNA or gDNA derived from T cells, B-cell-depleted T cells, or PBMCs. The dataset comprised deeply sampled blood TCRbeta repertoires from subjects exposed to, actively infected with, or recovered from COVID-19. The repertoires were released in a freely available public database meant as a resource for research on the immune response to SARS-CoV-2. A de-identified subject ID, COVID-19 status, age in years and sex were almost always included in the sample metadata. Samples were obtained from the ongoing ImmuneRACE study (first 160 participants) and from 1,254 subjects provided by 6 global collaborators. Where available, HLA class I and class II types were obtained from metadata supplied by the sample provider rather than from assay-based typing. Beyond this particular receptor, the publication reports: Clinical and demographic metadata were provided uncurated, with the amount varying by source and participant.

Each collaborating institution followed its own protocols to collect whole blood in K2EDTA tubes. For TCRbeta analysis, collaborator samples were shipped as frozen whole blood, as isolated PBMCs, or as DNA extracted from either sample type. As regards this clone: The antigen this receptor binds is unknown. No much larger clone exists at a distance of one base, and base qualities are not known.

The immunoSEQ Assay, a bias-controlled multiplex PCR, was used to amplify TCRbeta CDR3 regions from genomic DNA. The paper's processing steps were these. The number of nucleated cells in each sample was estimated from the amplification of reference gene primers within the assay. To quantify the absolute abundance of each unique TCRbeta CDR3 rearrangement, sequence reads were collapsed and filtered. For each sample, productive Simpson clonality was calculated as the square root of Simpson's diversity index across productive rearrangements. Held by TCRdb, this immuneACCESS table contains in-frame sequences only and omits some clones. Under half of the omission traces to an unresolved V gene where checked; the cause of the rest is unknown. V, J and clone size are those of that table, while D and trimming were read from the DNA. Recorded for this sample are around 160,000 clones; approximately 82% of them occurred a single time. The top ten constitute 13% to 15% of the sample.

The source material was peripheral blood. This TCR came from a human donor with acute or convalescent COVID-19. The donor label of this sample is uncertain.

The nucleotides are TGTGCCAGCAGCCGAAGAGGACCTATTGAGGGAGCTTTCTTT. Its protein product is CASSRRGPIEGAFF. The chain is encoded by TRBV3-1 (or the pseudogene TRBV3-2) joined to TRBJ1-1, with the D gene too uncertain to name. From the germline V gene (reference sequence), CDR1 is LGHDT and CDR2 is YNNKEL. Cut back by 4 bases and 10 bases, the V and J ends lie 19 bases apart. Spanning cysteine to phenylalanine, the CDR3 consists of 14 amino acids. Only the CDR3 part of the read is kept: 42 bases, read in frame from the first base.